This T cell receptor beta chain derives from a study of OX40 agonist ivuxolimab in advanced cancers. Looking at the study overall: Ivuxolimab, an antibody that agonizes OX40 (CD134), was administered to the patients. Findings of the study overall: Blood T cells, both CD4+ and CD8+, expanded clonally by week 6 at 0.1 to 3.0 mg/kg.

Details on this clone: Its antigen is unknown.

This CDR3 comprises 16 residues. Trimming pared 7 bases from V and 4 bases from J, leaving 19 bases between. Germline CDR1 MDHEN, CDR2 SYDVKM. The repertoire was sequenced with immunoSEQ multiplex PCR; TCRdb's copy has only in-frame clones and lacks some. This table has 74,000 or so clones, roughly 93% appearing once. The sequence came from an adult with an advanced solid tumor such as melanoma, head and neck, liver or kidney cancer. J is TRBJ1-4 and V is TRBV28, with D tentatively TRBD1 (5 bases). Source: CD4+ or CD8+ T cells sorted from blood, taken in a trial of the OX40 agonist ivuxolimab. This chain's CDR3 is CASIGSRPRGNEKLFF. CDR3 sequence (DNA): TGTGCCAGCATCGGGAGCCGGCCAAGGGGTAATGAAAAACTGTTTTTT.